This T cell receptor beta chain is drawn from a study of T cells expressing NK-cell markers. As for the study in general: The TCR beta repertoires originated in sorted CD3+CD56+NKG2C+, CD3+CD56+NKG2C- and CD3+CD56-NKG2C+ T cells. Serological testing identified most of the eight sequenced donors as HCMV-seropositive and one as seronegative.

TCRdb re-called the 5' RACE reads; one entry per CDR3 protein, DNA not given. There are about 440,000 distinct CDR3 sequences in the sample, with approximately 7% held by the top ten. The sample comprised blood T cells: a sorted CD56 or NKG2C T cell subset, CD4+ or CD8+ T cells, or bulk PBMC T cells (not recorded which). The receptor was derived from a woman between 18 and 70 years old in good health.

The CDR3: CASSMSRDTEAFF. The V and J genes are TRBV19 and TRBJ1-1; lacking DNA, the TRBD1 call made by TCRdb goes unchecked. This CDR3 has 13 amino acids. Germline-derived CDR1 and CDR2 are LNHDA and SQIVND (reference sequence).